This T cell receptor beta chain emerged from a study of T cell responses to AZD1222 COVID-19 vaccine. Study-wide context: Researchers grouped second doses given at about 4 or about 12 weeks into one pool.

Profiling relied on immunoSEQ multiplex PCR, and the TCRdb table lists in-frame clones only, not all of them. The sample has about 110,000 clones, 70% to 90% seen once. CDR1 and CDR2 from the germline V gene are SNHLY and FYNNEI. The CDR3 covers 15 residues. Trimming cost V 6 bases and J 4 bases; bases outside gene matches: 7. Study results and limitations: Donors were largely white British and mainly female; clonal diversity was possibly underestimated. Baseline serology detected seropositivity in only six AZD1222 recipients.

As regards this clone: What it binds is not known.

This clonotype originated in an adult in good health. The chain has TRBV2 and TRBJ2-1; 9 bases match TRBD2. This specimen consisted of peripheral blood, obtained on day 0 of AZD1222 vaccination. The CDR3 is CASRTGSGGYNEQFF. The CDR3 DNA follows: TGTGCCAGCAGGACGGGTAGCGGGGGATACAATGAGCAGTTCTTC.